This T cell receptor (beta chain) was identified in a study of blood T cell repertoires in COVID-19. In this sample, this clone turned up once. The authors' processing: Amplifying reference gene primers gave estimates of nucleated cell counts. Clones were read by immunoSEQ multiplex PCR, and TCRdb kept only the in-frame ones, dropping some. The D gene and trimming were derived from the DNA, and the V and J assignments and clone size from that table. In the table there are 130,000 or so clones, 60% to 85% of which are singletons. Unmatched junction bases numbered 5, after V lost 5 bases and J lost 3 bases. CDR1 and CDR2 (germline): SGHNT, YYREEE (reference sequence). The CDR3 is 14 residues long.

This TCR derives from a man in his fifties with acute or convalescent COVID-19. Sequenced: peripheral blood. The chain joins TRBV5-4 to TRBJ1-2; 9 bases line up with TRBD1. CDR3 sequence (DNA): TGTGCCAGCAGGATTACAGGGGGCGACTATGGCTACACCTTC. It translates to CASRITGGDYGYTF.